A single sample gave rise to the 21 T cell receptor beta chains below, sequenced in a study of persistence of HIV-infected CD4 T cells. This was the immunoSEQ version 4 assay in survey mode. Libraries were prepared by immunoSEQ multiplex PCR; TCRdb keeps only in-frame clonotypes and omits some of them. The table records about 35,000 clones, over 75% of them present only once. These receptors lack a known antigen. An overlapping HIV-1 Gag peptide pool stimulated these cells at roughly 1 ug/peptide/mL. Sorted nonresponding memory CD4+ T cells were CD40L-negative, CD69-negative, CD45RO-high. The sequencing here drew on cultured CD4+ T cells from PBMCs, taken from a patient who received antiretroviral therapy. Receptor source: an adult with HIV. The donor label of this sample is uncertain.

The chain recombines TRBV11-2 with TRBJ2-7, with 11 bases identical to TRBD2. This CDR3 region has 18 residues. Trimming at V came to 5 bases and at J to 7 bases, leaving 19 bases not matched to a gene. Per germline, CDR1 SGHAT and CDR2 FQNNGV. The CDR3 DNA reads TGTGCCAGCAGCGGACACCGTGGTAGCGGGGGGGTTTCAGGAGAGCAGTACTTC. Translated, it gives CASSGHRGSGGVSGEQYF.

This clone was seen only once. The chain has TRBV28 and TRBJ2-7; 8 bases agree with TRBD1. This CDR3 has 15 amino acids. CDR1 and CDR2 from the germline V gene are MDHEN and SYDVKM. V dropped 7 bases and J dropped 2; count of bases not matched to a gene: 10. CDR3: CASTPSPGQAYEQYF. The CDR3 coding sequence is TGTGCCAGCACCCCTTCCCCGGGACAGGCCTACGAGCAGTACTTC.

This clone was picked up a small number of times. This CDR3 reads CASSFLNYEQYF. CDR3 bases: TGTGCCAGCAGCTTTTTAAACTACGAGCAGTACTTC. The chain carries TRBV7-2 and TRBJ2-7; the D is unclear. The CDR3 runs to 12 residues. With 3 bases removed from V and 3 bases from J, the gap between germline ends came to 6 bases. CDR1 and CDR2 (germline): SGHTA, FQGNSA.

The sample holds a few counts of this clone. This rearrangement joins TRBV5-1 to TRBJ1-1; tentative D call: TRBD1 (6 bases). Trimming removed 0 bases from V and 5 bases from J, with 17 bases in between. The length of the CDR3 is 16 residues. The germline CDR1 and CDR2 sequences are SGHRS and YFSETQ. CDR3 bases: TGCGCCAGCAGCTTGGGACAGGACCTGGCGGGGACTGAAGCTTTCTTT. Its protein product is CASSLGQDLAGTEAFF.

This clone occurred once. CDR3 region: CATSRKTQGRNQPQHF. DNA of the CDR3: TGTGCCACCAGCAGGAAAACCCAGGGACGCAATCAGCCCCAGCATTTT. The V and J genes are TRBV15 and TRBJ1-5, with D possibly being TRBD1 (5 bases). Germline CDR1 and CDR2: LNHNV and YYDKDF (reference sequence). Trimming shortened V by 3 bases and J by 2 bases, and 14 bases separated the two germline ends. The CDR3 covers 16 residues.

This chain joins TRBV6-5 and TRBJ2-1; D might be TRBD1 (6 bases). This CDR3 has 15 amino acids. The germline V and J ends were trimmed by 0 bases and 9 bases, with 15 bases remaining between them. In germline, CDR1 is MNHEY, CDR2 SVGAGI. CDR3 DNA sequence: TGTGCCAGCAGTTACTCGGGACACGGGGTGGGTGAGCAGTTCTTC. It encodes CASSYSGHGVGEQFF.

The chain has TRBV18 and TRBJ2-2; no reliable D call. This CDR3 spans 15 amino acids. Looked up from germline, CDR1 is KGHSH and CDR2 is LQKENI. V lost 6 bases and J 7 bases, leaving 18 bases between the germline ends. Here the CDR3 reads CASSLDESFLGELFF. The CDR3 region has the DNA TGTGCCAGCTCTCTTGACGAGAGTTTTCTCGGGGAGCTGTTTTTT.

The chain couples TRBV19 to TRBJ1-5, with 8 bases that match TRBD1. Unmatched junction bases numbered 8, after V lost 5 bases and J lost 2 bases. This CDR3 is built from 16 residues. From germline, CDR1 is LNHDA and CDR2 SQIVND (reference sequence). CDR3 amino acids: CASSHVQGAGNQPQHF. CDR3 sequence (DNA): TGTGCCAGTAGTCATGTCCAGGGGGCCGGCAATCAGCCCCAGCATTTT.

The chain combines TRBV5-1 with TRBJ2-2, with 7 bases identical to TRBD1. Germline V gene lookup returns CDR1 SGHRS and CDR2 YFSETQ. This CDR3 comprises 15 residues. With 0 bases clipped from V and 6 bases from J, the junction kept 5 bases outside the gene matches. CDR3 region: CASSLEQGTAGELFF. The CDR3 DNA reads TGCGCCAGCAGCTTGGAACAGGGGACGGCCGGGGAGCTGTTTTTT.

CDR3 sequence reads: CASGRDGTDTQYF. CDR3 sequence (DNA): TGTGCCAGCGGGAGGGACGGCACAGATACGCAGTATTTT. J is TRBJ2-3 and V is TRBV7-3, with 7 bases aligning to TRBD2. Germline V CDR1 and CDR2: SGHTA, FQGTGA. The CDR3 extends over 13 amino acids. V shed 8 bases and J 1 base; nucleotides not matched to a gene: 3. Full variable domain (remainder filled in from reference TRBV7-3 and TRBJ2-3): GAGVSQTPSNKVTEKGKYVELRCDPISGHTALYWYRQSLGQGPEFLIYFQGTGAADDSGLPNDRFFAVRPEGSVSTLKIQRTERGDSAVYLCASGRDGTDTQYFGPGTRLTVL.

The J gene is TRBJ1-4, the V gene TRBV5-1; D might be TRBD1 (6 bases). CDR1 and CDR2 (germline): SGHRS, YFSETQ. This CDR3 contains 14 residues. Trimming stripped 2 bases from V and 7 bases from J, with 12 bases between. Written as DNA, the CDR3 is TGCGCCAGCAGCTTAACAGGGACAACTGAAAAACTGTTTTTT. This gives the protein CASSLTGTTEKLFF.

This clone was detected once. The chain couples TRBV7-2 to TRBJ2-5; D is uncertain. Trimming removed 0 bases at V and 4 bases at J, with 6 bases between. Germline V lookup: CDR1 SGHTA, CDR2 FQGNSA. The CDR3 spans 13 residues. In DNA form, the CDR3 reads TGTGCCAGCAGCTTAGCAGAAGTAGAGACCCAGTACTTC. This translates into CASSLAEVETQYF. Full variable domain (missing parts from reference TRBV7-2 and TRBJ2-5): GAGVSQSPSNKVTEKGKDVELRCDPISGHTALYWYRQSLGQGLEFLIYFQGNSAPDKSGLPSDRFSAERTGGSVSTLTIQRTQQEDSAVYLCASSLAEVETQYFGPGTRLLVL.

The V call is TRBV24-1, the J call TRBJ1-2; D is ambiguous. Trimming pared 5 bases from V and 2 bases from J, leaving 5 bases between. This CDR3 is built from 12 residues. Germline CDR1 reads KGHDR; CDR2 reads SFDVKD. The DNA of the CDR3 is TGTGCCACCAGTGGGGAGAACTATGGCTACACCTTC. Translation gives CATSGENYGYTF.

The rearrangement links TRBV6-5 to TRBJ2-3; maybe TRBD2 (6 bases). Germline-derived CDR1 and CDR2 are MNHEY and SVGAGI. CDR3 length: 13 amino acids. Trimming took off 7 bases at V and 2 bases at J, with 10 bases between the two ends. CDR3 residues: CASTGEYTDTQYF. The CDR3 coding sequence is TGTGCCAGCACGGGGGAGTACACAGATACGCAGTATTTT.

This sequence joins TRBV7-9 and TRBJ1-1; D is unresolved. The germline V gene encodes CDR1 SEHNR and CDR2 FQNEAQ (reference sequence). The V end was cut by 0 bases, the J end by 1 base, with 9 bases between. The CDR3 totals 15 residues. CDR3 DNA sequence: TGTGCCAGCAGCTTAGCGGGGTCGGCGAACACTGAAGCTTTCTTT. Its protein product is CASSLAGSANTEAFF.

The chain couples TRBV11-1 to TRBJ2-5; D uncertain. The CDR3 sequence is 15 residues long. The germline CDR1 and CDR2 sequences are SGHAT and FQDESV (reference sequence). The V and J ends lost 4 bases and 4 bases respectively, with 16 bases between them. The CDR3 sequence: CASSSILGRAETQYF. In DNA form, the CDR3 reads TGTGCCAGCAGCTCAATACTTGGTCGGGCAGAGACCCAGTACTTC.

The chain recombines TRBV27 with TRBJ1-6, with TRBD1 matching over 8 bases. V dropped 7 bases and J dropped 4; count of bases not matched to a gene: 6. Per the germline V gene, CDR1 is MNHEY and CDR2 is SMNVEV (reference sequence). The CDR3 sequence is 15 residues long. CDR3: CASIVDRVYNSPLHF. DNA of the CDR3: TGTGCCAGCATCGTGGACAGGGTTTATAATTCACCCCTCCACTTT.

This rearrangement joins TRBV2 to TRBJ2-7; D remains ambiguous. Trimming removed 4 bases from V and 5 bases from J, with 9 bases in between. Per germline, CDR1 SNHLY and CDR2 FYNNEI. CDR3 length: 12 amino acids. DNA for the CDR3: TGTGCCAGCAGTGTGATAGGGAACGAGCAGTACTTC. Protein product: CASSVIGNEQYF.

The V call is TRBV5-1, the J call TRBJ2-3; TRBD1 or TRBD2 may be the D gene (6 bases each). Looked up from germline, CDR1 is SGHRS and CDR2 is YFSETQ. This CDR3 region has 15 residues. Trimming cost V 4 bases and J 2 bases, with 14 bases left between them. CDR3 in amino acids: CASSIGWGATDTQYF. As DNA, the CDR3 is TGCGCCAGCAGCATCGGGTGGGGGGCCACAGATACGCAGTATTTT.

V gene TRBV7-9 combines with J gene TRBJ1-6, with D possibly matching TRBD1 (5 bases). Germline CDR1 reads SEHNR; CDR2 reads FQNEAQ (reference sequence). V was cut by 4 bases and J by 10 bases, with 11 bases left in between. This CDR3 has 13 amino acids. The CDR3 nucleotides are TGTGCCAGCAGCTCCCGCCGGGACTCACCCCTCCACTTT. The encoded protein is CASSSRRDSPLHF.

This chain joins TRBV20-1 and TRBJ1-2; 10 bases match TRBD1. J was trimmed by 5 bases and V by 3 bases; bases with no gene match: 9. The CDR3 length is 15 residues. Germline V gene data show CDR1 as DFQATT and CDR2 as SNEGSKA (reference sequence). In nucleotides, the CDR3 is TGCAGTGCTAGTAACCCAGGACAGGGGGAGTATGGCTACACCTTC. It yields the protein CSASNPGQGEYGYTF.